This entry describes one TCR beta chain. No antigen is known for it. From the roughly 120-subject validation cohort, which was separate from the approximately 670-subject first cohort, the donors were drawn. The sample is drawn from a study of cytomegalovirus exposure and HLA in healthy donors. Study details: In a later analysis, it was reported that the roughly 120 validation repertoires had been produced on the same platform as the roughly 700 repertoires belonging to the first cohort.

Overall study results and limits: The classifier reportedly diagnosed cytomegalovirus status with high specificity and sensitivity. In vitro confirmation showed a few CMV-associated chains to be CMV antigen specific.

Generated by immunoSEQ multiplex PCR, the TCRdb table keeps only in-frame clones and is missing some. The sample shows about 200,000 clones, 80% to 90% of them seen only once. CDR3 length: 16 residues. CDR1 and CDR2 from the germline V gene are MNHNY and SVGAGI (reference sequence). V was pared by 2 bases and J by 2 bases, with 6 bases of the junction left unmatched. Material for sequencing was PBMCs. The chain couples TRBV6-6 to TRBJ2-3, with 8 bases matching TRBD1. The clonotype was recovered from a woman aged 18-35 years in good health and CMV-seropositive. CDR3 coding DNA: TGTGCCAGCAGTTACCCCGGGACAGGTACCACAGATACGCAGTATTTT. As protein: CASSYPGTGTTDTQYF.